These T cell receptor beta chains were read from a single sample in a study of OX40 agonist ivuxolimab in advanced cancers. Generated by immunoSEQ multiplex PCR, the TCRdb table keeps only in-frame clones and is missing some. There are 22,000 or so clones in the sample; roughly 84% occur only once, and about 35% lies in the top ten. The sequencing here drew on CD4+ or CD8+ T cells sorted from blood, taken in a trial of the OX40 agonist ivuxolimab. The receptors were sampled from an adult with an advanced solid tumor such as melanoma, head and neck, liver or kidney cancer. CDR3s include the opening cysteine and the closing phenylalanine or tryptophan. The order of the fields is V gene, clone size, J gene, D gene, CDR3 protein, CDR3 DNA. D genes are given only for firm matches. Only some rows state a clone size, as once, few, many or a class for expanded clones.

TRBV28	-	TRBJ1-3	-	CASSPLTGDYSGNTIYF	TGTGCCAGCAGTCCTCTTACCGGGGACTACTCTGGAAACACCATATATTTT
TRBV6-1	-	TRBJ1-5	-	CASSGGRVGTDSNQPQHF	TGTGCCAGCAGTGGGGGCAGGGTGGGGACCGATAGCAATCAGCCCCAGCATTTT
TRBV19	-	TRBJ1-5	-	CASSIAQEMVQPQHF	TGTGCCAGTAGTATAGCGCAGGAGATGGTTCAGCCCCAGCATTTT
TRBV28	-	TRBJ2-7	-	CASSFSRGPYSYEQYF	TGTGCCAGCAGTTTTTCCCGCGGACCGTATTCCTACGAGCAGTACTTC
TRBV5-7	-	TRBJ2-7	-	CASSHSSYEQYF	TGTGCCAGCAGTCATAGCTCCTACGAGCAGTACTTC
TRBV10-2	-	TRBJ1-5	-	CASSHSISNQPQHF	TGCGCCAGCAGTCACTCTATATCCAATCAGCCCCAGCATTTT
TRBV19	-	TRBJ1-5	-	CASSSNQVGNQPQHF	TGTGCCAGTAGTTCCAATCAGGTCGGGAATCAGCCCCAGCATTTT
TRBV10-3	few	TRBJ2-3	-	CAISELRTLPHTDTQYF	TGTGCCATCAGTGAGCTACGGACCCTACCGCACACAGATACGCAGTATTTT
TRBV7-3	-	TRBJ2-1	-	CASSLSFANEQFF	TGTGCCAGCAGCTTAAGTTTCGCCAATGAGCAGTTCTTC
TRBV12-5	-	TRBJ1-5	TRBD1	CASGRIRDRENQPQHF	TGTGCTAGTGGTCGAATCCGGGACAGGGAGAATCAGCCCCAGCATTTT
TRBV6-1	-	TRBJ2-1	TRBD2	CASGGTSVYEQFF	TGTGCCAGCGGCGGGACTAGTGTCTATGAGCAGTTCTTC
TRBV28	-	TRBJ2-1	TRBD1	CASSRPGQGRNEQFF	TGTGCCAGCAGTCGACCCGGACAGGGACGGAATGAGCAGTTCTTC
TRBV7-8	-	TRBJ2-7	-	CASSPDSALGYEQYF	TGTGCCAGCAGCCCGGATAGCGCCCTTGGCTACGAGCAGTACTTC
TRBV10-1	-	TRBJ1-1	-	CASRLDLNTEAFF	TGCGCCAGCAGGCTTGATCTGAACACTGAAGCTTTCTTT
TRBV21-1	-	TRBJ1-5	-	CVSSKAQQLALMFHNQPQHF	TGTGTCAGCAGCAAAGCGCAGCAGTTGGCGCTGATGTTCCACAATCAGCCCCAGCATTTT
TRBV27	-	TRBJ1-1	-	CASRLGFGVAEAFF	TGTGCCAGCAGGCTAGGTTTCGGGGTCGCTGAAGCTTTCTTT
TRBV4-1	-	TRBJ2-1	TRBD2	CASSRTSGSYNEQFF	TGCGCCAGCAGCCGGACTAGCGGCTCCTACAATGAGCAGTTCTTC
TRBV11-2	once	TRBJ2-1	TRBD2	CASSFGSGSMNEQFF	TGTGCCAGCAGCTTTGGTAGCGGGAGTATGAATGAGCAGTTCTTC
TRBV9	-	TRBJ1-3	-	CASTQGSPGNTIYF	TGTGCCAGCACCCAGGGGTCCCCTGGAAACACCATATATTTT
TRBV7-6	-	TRBJ2-7	-	CASSPGLTTYEQYF	TGTGCCAGCAGCCCCGGACTGACCACCTACGAGCAGTACTTC
TRBV4-2	-	TRBJ2-7	-	CASSQGPAYEQYF	TGTGCCAGCAGCCAGGGGCCTGCCTACGAGCAGTACTTC
TRBV2	few	TRBJ2-7	-	CASSDRGGYEQYF	TGTGCCAGCAGCGACAGGGGAGGGTACGAGCAGTACTTC
TRBV19	-	TRBJ1-4	-	CASSWGPEKLFF	TGTGCCAGTAGTTGGGGGCCTGAAAAACTGTTTTTT
TRBV5-5	-	TRBJ1-4	-	CASSSSGTANEKLFF	TGTGCCAGCAGCTCCTCCGGGACGGCTAATGAAAAACTGTTTTTT
TRBV5-1	-	TRBJ2-1	TRBD1	CASSFRPGQGDNEQFF	TGCGCCAGCAGCTTCCGCCCGGGACAGGGAGACAATGAGCAGTTCTTC
TRBV6-1	-	TRBJ2-7	-	CASRGGGGEAYEQYF	TGTGCCAGCAGGGGCGGAGGGGGGGAGGCCTACGAGCAGTACTTC
TRBV6-5	-	TRBJ2-2	-	CATKRRRNTGELFF	TGTGCCACCAAGAGACGGCGGAACACCGGGGAGCTGTTTTTT
TRBV7-9	-	TRBJ1-1	TRBD1	CASSSGDRGKAEAFF	TGTGCCAGCAGTAGCGGGGACAGGGGAAAGGCTGAAGCTTTCTTT
TRBV18	-	TRBJ2-7	TRBD1	CASSRGTGEHHEQYF	TGTGCCAGCTCACGGGGGACAGGGGAGCACCACGAGCAGTACTTC
TRBV13	few	TRBJ2-7	-	CASRVAGAFEQYF	TGTGCCAGCAGAGTTGCAGGGGCTTTCGAGCAGTACTTC
TRBV9	-	TRBJ2-2	-	CASSALTETGELFF	TGTGCCAGCAGCGCTTTAACAGAAACCGGGGAGCTGTTTTTT
TRBV19	-	TRBJ2-1	-	CASSIASNEQFF	TGTGCCAGTAGTATAGCGAGTAATGAGCAGTTCTTC
TRBV6-4	-	TRBJ2-1	-	CASSDMRTALRNEQFF	TGTGCCAGCAGTGATATGAGGACAGCGCTACGAAATGAGCAGTTCTTC
TRBV7-9	-	TRBJ2-5	-	CASSFPGATQTQYF	TGTGCCAGCAGCTTCCCGGGAGCTACGCAGACCCAGTACTTC